The 20 T cell receptor beta chains below all came from one sample that was sequenced in a study of tumor-infiltrating lymphocytes in primary liver carcinoma. Co-extracting RNA and DNA was done with roughly 17-32 mg of unsorted bulk tissue as input. Using a constant-region primer together with ProtoScript II reverse transcriptase, TCR beta cDNA was made from approximately 0.55 ug of total RNA. For TCR beta, libraries were produced by three nested multiplex PCR rounds using slightly modified ARM-PCR. The first two PCR rounds used TRBV1-TRBV30 primers with a Cbeta primer, around 10 cycles each. One entry per CDR3 protein, called by TCRdb with MiXCR from the multiplex PCR reads. This table holds approximately 23,000 distinct CDR3 sequences, around 82% found once. The sequenced sample was liver tumor tissue from sampling region 2. Subset here: tumor region T2, inferior pole. Receptor source: a woman aged 25-40 years with primary liver carcinoma and hepatitis B virus infection.

Concerning this clonotype itself: Germline is not matched at one junction end, which may reflect a read error. The chain joins TRBV29-1 to TRBJ2-1, with D possibly called TRBD1 or TRBD2 (6 bases each). In germline, CDR1 is SQVTM, CDR2 ANQGSEA. CDR3 length: 14 amino acids. The CDR3 region is CSGAAGGVVDEQFF. In DNA, the CDR3 is TGTAGCGGCGCTGCCGGGGGCGTAGTAGATGAGCAGTTCTTC.

Points on this clonotype: One junction end disagrees with the germline gene, perhaps due to a read error. This chain uses TRBV7-8 with TRBJ2-7; D might be TRBD1 or TRBD2, each matching 5 bases. This CDR3 region has 16 residues. Germline V gives CDR1 SGHVS, CDR2 FQNEAQ. The CDR3 coding sequence is TGTACCAGCAGCGCCCCCCGGGGCCTCGCCCTCTACGGGCAGTACTTC. Amino acid sequence: CTSSAPRGLALYGQYF.

This clonotype was counted a single time. The final CDR3 position lacks the conserved phenylalanine or tryptophan, pointing to a likely read error. V gene TRBV11-2 combines with J gene TRBJ2-3, with unresolved D. CDR1 and CDR2 from the germline V gene are SGHAT and FQNNGV. CDR3 length: 15 amino acids. CDR3 in DNA: TGTGCCAGCAGCTTAGTAACGAGAAGCACAGATATGCAGTATTAT. This encodes CASSLVTRSTDMQYY.

Concerning this clonotype: The junction does not match germline at one end; this may be a read error. The V and J genes are TRBV4-1 and TRBJ2-7; D is unclear. Germline V gene lookup returns CDR1 MGHRA and CDR2 YSYEKL. CDR3 length: 14 amino acids. The CDR3 region is CASSQDPPSYEQYF. CDR3 DNA sequence: TGCGCCAGCAGCCAAGATCCCCCCTCATACGAACAGTACTTC.

In regard to this clonotype: One end of the junction varies from germline; a read error may be responsible. The chain recombines TRBV6-5 with TRBJ2-2, with a weak D call TRBD2 (6 bases). The CDR3 spans 21 residues. Germline-derived CDR1 and CDR2 are MNHEY and SVGAGI. CDR3 in DNA: TGTGCCAGCAGACGTACTCAAAGTGGCCTCGGGAGCGATGCCCACACCGGGGAGCTGTCTTTT. Translation: CASRRTQSGLGSDAHTGELSF.

This clonotype has a count of ten or more. V is TRBV6-1 and J is TRBJ2-1; the match to TRBD2 covers 8 bases. Germline loops: CDR1 MNHNS, CDR2 SASEGT. J was trimmed by 4 bases and V by 5 bases; bases with no gene match: 7. The CDR3 consists of 15 residues. CDR3 loop: CASSKLASGYNEQFF. CDR3 nucleotides: TGTGCCAGCAGTAAATTGGCTAGCGGGTACAATGAGCAGTTCTTC.

Only one count was recorded for this clonotype. At one end, the junction sequence differs from germline, possibly due to a read error. J is TRBJ2-3 and V is TRBV12-3 or TRBV12-4; D is ambiguous. The CDR3 is 13 residues long. The CDR3 region has the DNA TGTGTCAGCACTTACCAGTACACAGATACGCAGTATTTT. Translated, it gives CVSTYQYTDTQYF.

Details on this clonotype: The junction differs from germline at one of its ends, possibly a read error. This chain joins TRBV10-3 and TRBJ2-1, with 8 bases that match TRBD2. The CDR3 sequence is 16 residues long. The V gene's germline CDR1 is ENHRY and CDR2 SYGVKD. The CDR3 coding sequence is TGTGCCATCAGCGGGTCGGCAGCGGGAGCCTACAATGTGCAGTTCTTC. Amino acids: CAISGSAAGAYNVQFF.

This rearrangement joins TRBV11-1 to TRBJ2-4, with 10 bases identical to TRBD2. Germline loops: CDR1 SGHAT, CDR2 FQDESV (reference sequence). The CDR3 consists of 17 residues. V dropped 3 bases and J dropped 2; count of bases not matched to a gene: 7. This chain's CDR3 is CASSFPGTSETKNIQYF. In DNA form, the CDR3 reads TGTGCCAGCAGCTTTCCCGGGACTAGCGAGACCAAAAACATTCAGTACTTC. The whole variable domain, remainder taken from reference TRBV11-1 and TRBJ2-4, is EAEVAQSPRYKITEKSQAVAFWCDPISGHATLYWYRQILGQGPELLVQFQDESVVDDSQLPKDRFSAERLKGVDSTLKIQPAELGDSAMYLCASSFPGTSETKNIQYFGAGTRLSVL.

A word on this clonotype: Sequence at one end of the junction differs from germline and may be a read error. V is TRBV5-6 and J is TRBJ2-2, with a weak D call TRBD2 (5 bases). CDR3 length: 15 amino acids. Germline V lookup: CDR1 SGHDT, CDR2 YYEEEE. CDR3 in DNA: TGTGCCAGCAGCTCGGATCCCAGAGTCACCGGGAAGCTGTTTTTT. Its translation is CASSSDPRVTGKLFF.

There are many counts of this clonotype. This rearrangement joins TRBV11-2 to TRBJ2-3; TRBD2 matches at 9 bases. Germline trimming cut 5 bases from V and 0 bases from J; bases unmatched to any gene: 6. This CDR3 has 16 amino acids. Germline V gene data show CDR1 as SGHAT and CDR2 as FQNNGV. The CDR3 nucleotides read TGTGCCAGCAGCCCCCCGACTAGCGGCAGCACAGATACGCAGTATTTT. Translation gives CASSPPTSGSTDTQYF.

Of note for this clonotype: The junction departs from germline at one end; a sequencing error may be responsible. The chain combines TRBV11-2 with TRBJ1-5; no clear D gene. The CDR3 has 15 residues. From germline, CDR1 is SGHAT and CDR2 FQNNGV. The CDR3 bases are TGTGCCAGTAGCCTAGAGCCCTCCCCGTTTCAGCACCAGCATTTT. It encodes CASSLEPSPFQHQHF.

Note on this clonotype: Since the CDR3 does not end with the conserved phenylalanine or tryptophan, this likely comes from a read error. V and J are TRBV30 and TRBJ2-5; D ambiguous. The V gene's germline CDR1 is GTSNPN and CDR2 SVGIG (reference sequence). The CDR3 sequence is 15 residues long. In nucleotides, the CDR3 is TGTACCTGGAAGGTATTGGGCGCGGCCCTAGGGACCCAGTACCTC. As protein: CTWKVLGAALGTQYL.

With regard to this clonotype: At one boundary the junction diverges from the germline segment, which might be a read error. The J gene is TRBJ1-2, the V gene TRBV7-8, with TRBD1 matching 9 bases. The CDR3 consists of 16 residues. CDR1 is SGHVS and CDR2 is FQNEAQ in the germline V gene. CDR3 sequence reads: CASSFEGTGIGYGHTF. In nucleotides, the CDR3 is TGTGCCAGCAGCTTCGAAGGGACAGGGATTGGCTATGGCCACACCTTC.

Of note for this clonotype: The junction does not match germline at one end; this may be a read error. V and J are TRBV6-2 or TRBV6-3 and TRBJ1-5, with D possibly being TRBD1 (6 bases). The CDR3 is 13 amino acids. The germline V gene has CDR1 MNHEY and CDR2 SVGEGT. The CDR3: CASNYRDNQPKHF. Written as DNA, the CDR3 is TGCGCCAGCAATTACCGGGACAATCAGCCCAAGCATTTT.

The V gene is TRBV6-1, the J gene TRBJ1-2; 8 nucleotides line up with TRBD1. Germline loops: CDR1 MNHNS, CDR2 SASEGT. V trimming: 3 bases; J trimming: 4 bases; junction bases outside the gene matches: 7. The CDR3 loop spans 15 amino acids. DNA for the CDR3: TGTGCCAGCAGTGAGCCGACAGGGGCGGTCTATGGCTACACCTTC. Translation: CASSEPTGAVYGYTF.

The V gene is TRBV11-3, the J gene TRBJ2-1; D is ambiguous. The CDR3 extends over 12 amino acids. Germline V gene sequence: CDR1 SGHNT, CDR2 YENEEA. Trimming took off 10 bases at V and 10 bases at J, with 17 bases between the two ends. CDR3 amino acids: CAIPLAGVEQFF. CDR3 nucleotide sequence: TGTGCCATTCCCCTGGCAGGTGTCGAGCAGTTCTTC.

To note about this clonotype: A much larger clone differs by one base, so this may be a read error. This chain joins TRBV19 and TRBJ2-3; no clear D gene. Looked up from germline, CDR1 is LNHDA and CDR2 is SQIVND (reference sequence). CDR3 size: 14 residues. V dropped 4 bases and J dropped 4 bases, with 12 bases sitting between them. The CDR3 DNA sequence: TGTGCCAGTAGTAGGGCAGAAAACCCAGATACGCAGTATTTT. Encoded protein: CASSRAENPDTQYF.

In this sample, this clonotype turned up once. The chain joins TRBV11-2 to TRBJ2-3; unclear D gene. Trimming cost V 3 bases and J 1 base, with 11 bases left between them. Germline CDR1 and CDR2: SGHAT and FQNNGV. The CDR3 length is 15 residues. CDR3 nucleotides: TGTGCCAGCAGCTTTCAGGCCTCTGGCACAGATACGCAGTATTTT. Translating gives CASSFQASGTDTQYF.

Of note for this clonotype: Given the absence of the conserved phenylalanine or tryptophan at the CDR3 end, a read error is likely. No DNA is shown, since the ends of the CDR3 on it are uncertain; the CDR3 is the one TCRdb lists. The gene calls are TRBV11-2 and TRBJ2-5; no DNA check was done on the table's D call, TRBD1. The CDR3 adds up to 15 amino acids, both ends counted. CDR1 and CDR2 from the germline V gene are SGHAT and FQNNGV. CDR3 residues: CASSFLTTAAETQYL.